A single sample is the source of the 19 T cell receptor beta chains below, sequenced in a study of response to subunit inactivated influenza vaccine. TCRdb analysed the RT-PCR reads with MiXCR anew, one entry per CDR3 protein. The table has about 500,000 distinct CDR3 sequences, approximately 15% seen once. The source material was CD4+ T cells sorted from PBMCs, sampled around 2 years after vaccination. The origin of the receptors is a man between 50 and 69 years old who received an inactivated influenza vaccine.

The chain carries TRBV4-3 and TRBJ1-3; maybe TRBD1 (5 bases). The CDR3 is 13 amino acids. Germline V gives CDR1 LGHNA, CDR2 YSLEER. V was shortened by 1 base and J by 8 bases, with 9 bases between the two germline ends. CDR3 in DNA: TGCGCCAGCAGCCAAGTGATGGGGCACACCATATATTTT. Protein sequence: CASSQVMGHTIYF.

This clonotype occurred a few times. Written as DNA, the CDR3 is TGTGCCAGCAGTCCTCGGGGGACTGCAACTAATGAAAAACTGTTTTTT. It yields the protein CASSPRGTATNEKLFF. The V gene is TRBV12-3 or TRBV12-4, the J gene TRBJ1-4, with D possibly matching TRBD1 (5 bases). The V end lost 5 bases, the J end lost 0 bases, and 13 bases lay between the germline ends. The CDR3 covers 16 residues.

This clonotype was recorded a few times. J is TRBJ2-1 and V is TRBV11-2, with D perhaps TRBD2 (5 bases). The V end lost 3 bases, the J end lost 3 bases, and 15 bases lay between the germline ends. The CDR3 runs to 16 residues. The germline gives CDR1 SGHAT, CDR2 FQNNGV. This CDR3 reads CASSFGAGRLYNEQFF. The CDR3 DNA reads TGTGCCAGCAGCTTCGGCGCGGGTCGCCTCTACAATGAGCAGTTCTTC.

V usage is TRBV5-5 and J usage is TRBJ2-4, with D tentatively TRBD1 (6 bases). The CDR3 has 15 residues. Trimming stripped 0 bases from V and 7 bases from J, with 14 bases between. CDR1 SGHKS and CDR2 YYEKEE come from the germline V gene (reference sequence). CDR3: CASSLASGGLNIQYF. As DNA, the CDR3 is TGTGCCAGCAGCTTGGCCAGTGGGGGCTTGAACATTCAGTACTTC.

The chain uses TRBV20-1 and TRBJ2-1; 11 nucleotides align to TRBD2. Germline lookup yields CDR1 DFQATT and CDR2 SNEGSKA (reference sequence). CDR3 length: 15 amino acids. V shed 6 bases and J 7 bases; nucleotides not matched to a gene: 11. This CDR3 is CSAPLTSGARNEQFF. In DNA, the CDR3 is TGCAGTGCACCCTTGACTAGCGGGGCTCGGAATGAGCAGTTCTTC.

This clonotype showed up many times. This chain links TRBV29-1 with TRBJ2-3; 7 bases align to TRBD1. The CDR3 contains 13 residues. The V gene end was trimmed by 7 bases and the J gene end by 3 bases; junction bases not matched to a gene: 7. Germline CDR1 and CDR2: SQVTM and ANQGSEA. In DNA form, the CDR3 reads TGCAGCGGCCACAGGGGCGGGACAGATACGCAGTATTTT. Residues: CSGHRGGTDTQYF.

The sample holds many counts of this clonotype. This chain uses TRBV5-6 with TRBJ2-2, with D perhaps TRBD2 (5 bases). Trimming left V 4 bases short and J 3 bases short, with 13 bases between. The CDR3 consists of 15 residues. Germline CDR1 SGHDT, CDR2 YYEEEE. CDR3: CASSEGGPDTGELFF. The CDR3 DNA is TGTGCCAGCAGCGAGGGCGGGCCGGACACCGGGGAGCTGTTTTTT.

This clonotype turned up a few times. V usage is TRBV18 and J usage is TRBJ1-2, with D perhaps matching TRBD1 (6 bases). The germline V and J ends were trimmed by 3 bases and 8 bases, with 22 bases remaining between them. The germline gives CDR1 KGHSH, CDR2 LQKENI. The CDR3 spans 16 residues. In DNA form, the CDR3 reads TGTGCCAGCTCACCTTGGGACAAGGGCAGCCAGGAGGGCTACACCTTC. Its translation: CASSPWDKGSQEGYTF.

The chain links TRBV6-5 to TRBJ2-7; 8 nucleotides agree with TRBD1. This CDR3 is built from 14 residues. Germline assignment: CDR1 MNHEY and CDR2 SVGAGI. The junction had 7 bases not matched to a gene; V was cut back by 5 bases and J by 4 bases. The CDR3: CASSNQRTGYEQYF. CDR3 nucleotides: TGTGCCAGCAGTAACCAACGGACAGGGTACGAGCAGTACTTC.

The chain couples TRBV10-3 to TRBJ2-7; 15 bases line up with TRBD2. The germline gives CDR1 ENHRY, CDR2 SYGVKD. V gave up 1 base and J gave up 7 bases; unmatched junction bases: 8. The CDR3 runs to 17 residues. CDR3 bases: TGTGCCATCAGTGAGTATCCCCCGGGACTAGCGGGAGGAGAGCAGTACTTC. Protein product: CAISEYPPGLAGGEQYF.

CDR3: CASSKGEGRINQPQHF. In DNA form, the CDR3 reads TGTGCCAGCAGCAAAGGGGAGGGGAGAATCAATCAGCCCCAGCATTTT. The chain links TRBV21-1 to TRBJ1-5. TRBV21-1 is a pseudogene segment. The CDR3 length is 16 residues.

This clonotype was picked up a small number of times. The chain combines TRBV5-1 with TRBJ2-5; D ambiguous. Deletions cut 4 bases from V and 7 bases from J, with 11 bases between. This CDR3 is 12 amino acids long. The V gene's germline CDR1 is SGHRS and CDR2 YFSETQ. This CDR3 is CASSPLGWTQYF. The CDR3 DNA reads TGCGCCAGCAGCCCCCTCGGCTGGACCCAGTACTTC.

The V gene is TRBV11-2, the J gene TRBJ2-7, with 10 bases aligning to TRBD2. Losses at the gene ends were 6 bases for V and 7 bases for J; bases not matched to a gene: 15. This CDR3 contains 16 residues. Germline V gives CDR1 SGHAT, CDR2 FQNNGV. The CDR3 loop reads CASRSLPSGRAGEQYF. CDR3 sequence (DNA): TGTGCCAGCAGGTCCCTCCCCAGCGGGAGGGCCGGAGAGCAGTACTTC. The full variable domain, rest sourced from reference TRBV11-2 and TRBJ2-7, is EAGVAQSPRYKIIEKRQSVAFWCNPISGHATLYWYQQILGQGPKLLIQFQNNGVVDDSQLPKDRFSAERLKGVDSTLKIQPAKLEDSAVYLCASRSLPSGRAGEQYFGPGTRLTVT.

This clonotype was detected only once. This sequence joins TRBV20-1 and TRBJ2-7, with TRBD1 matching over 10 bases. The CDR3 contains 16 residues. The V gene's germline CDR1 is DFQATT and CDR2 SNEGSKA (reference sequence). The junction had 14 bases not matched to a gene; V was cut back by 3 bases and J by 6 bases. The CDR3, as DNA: TGCAGTGCTAGGCCCTTACCGGGACAGGGGATAAGCGAGCAGTACTTC. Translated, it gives CSARPLPGQGISEQYF.

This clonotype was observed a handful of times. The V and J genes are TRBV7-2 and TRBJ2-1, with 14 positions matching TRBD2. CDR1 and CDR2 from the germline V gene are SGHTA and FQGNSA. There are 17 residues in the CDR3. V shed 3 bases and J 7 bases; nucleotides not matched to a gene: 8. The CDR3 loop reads CASSFQRLAGGMNEQFF. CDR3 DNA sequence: TGTGCCAGCAGCTTCCAAAGACTAGCGGGAGGGATGAATGAGCAGTTCTTC.

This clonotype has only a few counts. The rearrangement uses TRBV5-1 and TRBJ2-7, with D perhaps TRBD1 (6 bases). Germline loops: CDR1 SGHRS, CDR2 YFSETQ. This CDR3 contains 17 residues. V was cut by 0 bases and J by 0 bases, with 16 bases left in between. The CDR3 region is CASSLAVGQLFSYEQYF. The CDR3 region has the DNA TGCGCCAGCAGCTTGGCCGTTGGACAGCTATTCTCCTACGAGCAGTACTTC. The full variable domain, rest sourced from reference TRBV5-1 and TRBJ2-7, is KAGVTQTPRYLIKTRGQQVTLSCSPISGHRSVSWYQQTPGQGLQFLFEYFSETQRNKGNFPGRFSGRQFSNSRSEMNVSTLELGDSALYLCASSLAVGQLFSYEQYFGPGTRLTVT.

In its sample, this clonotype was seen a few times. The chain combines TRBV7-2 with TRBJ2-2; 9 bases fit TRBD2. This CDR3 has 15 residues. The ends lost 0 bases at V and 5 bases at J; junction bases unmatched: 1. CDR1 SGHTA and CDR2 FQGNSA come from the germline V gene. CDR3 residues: CASSLALAGTGELFF. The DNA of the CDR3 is TGTGCCAGCAGCTTAGCCCTAGCGGGGACCGGGGAGCTGTTTTTT.

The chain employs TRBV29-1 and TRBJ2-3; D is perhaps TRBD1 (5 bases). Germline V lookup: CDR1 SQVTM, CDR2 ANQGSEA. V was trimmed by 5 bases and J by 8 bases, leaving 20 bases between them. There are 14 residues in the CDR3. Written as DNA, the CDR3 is TGCAGCGTTCGAGAGACAGACCTCACGGCTACGCAGTATTTT. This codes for CSVRETDLTATQYF.

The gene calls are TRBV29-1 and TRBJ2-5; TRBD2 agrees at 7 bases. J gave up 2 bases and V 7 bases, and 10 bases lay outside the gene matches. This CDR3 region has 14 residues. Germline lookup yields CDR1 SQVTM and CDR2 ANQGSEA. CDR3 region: CSASPGTTQETQYF. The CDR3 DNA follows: TGCAGCGCTTCCCCCGGGACTACTCAAGAGACCCAGTACTTC.